The 22 T cell receptor beta chains below were found in one sample sequenced in a study of shared clonotypes between healthy human individuals. Profiled with immunoSEQ multiplex PCR; TCRdb holds only in-frame clones, not every one. The sample gives 1,100,000 or so clones, around three quarters of which show up once; more than 0.45% is in the top ten. The sequenced material came from memory CD4+ T cells from PBMCs. Subset: CD45RA-negative fraction. The receptors shown here come from a man in his late teens or twenties in good health. Some clones in this sample may be carry-over from other donors' samples.

The chain has TRBV28 and TRBJ2-6; D could derive from TRBD1 or TRBD2 (5 bases each). This CDR3 comprises 21 residues. Germline CDR1 is MDHEN and CDR2 is SYDVKM. V was shortened by 4 bases and J by 0 bases, with 25 bases between the two germline ends. For the CDR3, the DNA is TGTGCCAGCAGTTCGGTGTTGGGGACCCCGAAACCTTTCTCTGGGGCCAACGTCCTGACTTTC. It translates to CASSSVLGTPKPFSGANVLTF.

CDR3 DNA: TGTGCCAGCAGCTTGCAAGTCCAACACGACTGGAATGAGCAGTTCTTC. It specifies CASSLQVQHDWNEQFF. The chain joins TRBV5-6 to TRBJ2-1; unclear D gene. This CDR3 spans 16 amino acids. Trimming cost V 1 base and J 7 bases, with 18 bases left between them. Germline CDR1 is SGHDT and CDR2 is YYEEEE.

This clone has ten or more counts. Within the sample, other DNA sequences also encode this same CDR3. The V gene is TRBV5-1, the J gene TRBJ2-2; D is unresolved. V lost 3 bases to trimming and J lost 8 bases, with 17 bases between them. The CDR3 is made up of 15 amino acids. CDR1 and CDR2 (germline): SGHRS, YFSETQ. The CDR3: CASSSLLLASGELFF. The CDR3, as DNA: TGCGCCAGCAGCTCGCTCTTGCTGGCCTCGGGGGAGCTGTTTTTT.

J is TRBJ1-3 and V is TRBV9; TRBD1 is a possible D gene (5 bases). This CDR3 has 16 residues. The ends were cut back, 0 bases at V and 3 bases at J, with 13 bases in the middle. Germline assignment: CDR1 SGDLS and CDR2 YYNGEE. The CDR3 is CASSVDVRQSGNTIYF. Here the CDR3 DNA reads TGTGCCAGCAGCGTAGACGTGAGACAGAGTGGAAACACCATATATTTT.

The CDR3 bases are TGCGCCAGCAGCTTGGTGGCCGGGGGCTTTGGAAACACCATATATTTT. Its translation: CASSLVAGGFGNTIYF. The chain uses TRBV5-1 and TRBJ1-3; tentatively, D is TRBD1 (6 bases). Germline CDR1 reads SGHRS; CDR2 reads YFSETQ. This CDR3 has 16 residues. Trimming took 0 bases from V and 3 from J, leaving 13 bases between them.

On this clone: Just one base apart from a much larger clone, this may be a read error. This chain links TRBV7-3 with TRBJ2-5; 11 nucleotides line up with TRBD2. The V gene end was trimmed by 3 bases and the J gene end by 2 bases; junction bases not matched to a gene: 2. Germline V gives CDR1 SGHTA, CDR2 FQGTGA. CDR3 length: 15 amino acids. DNA for the CDR3: TGTGCCAGCAGCTTGGGACTAGCGGCTCAAGAGACCCAGTACTTC. Amino acid sequence: CASSLGLAAQETQYF. Full variable domain (remainder filled in from reference TRBV7-3 and TRBJ2-5): GAGVSQTPSNKVTEKGKYVELRCDPISGHTALYWYRQSLGQGPEFLIYFQGTGAADDSGLPNDRFFAVRPEGSVSTLKIQRTERGDSAVYLCASSLGLAAQETQYFGPGTRLLVL.

The genes are TRBV7-6 and TRBJ1-1; the D is unclear. CDR1 is SGHVS, CDR2 FNYEAQ, per germline. The CDR3 is made up of 13 amino acids. Trimming shortened V by 3 bases and J by 3 bases, and 8 bases separated the two germline ends. The CDR3 DNA is TGTGCCAGCAGCTTGGTTGTGGACACTGAAGCTTTCTTT. It is translated as CASSLVVDTEAFF.

The V and J genes are TRBV2 and TRBJ2-6, with D uncertain. The CDR3 spans 13 residues. The ends were cut back, 8 bases at V and 0 bases at J, with 5 bases in the middle. Germline assignment: CDR1 SNHLY and CDR2 FYNNEI. This CDR3 reads CASALSGANVLTF. The DNA for the CDR3 is TGTGCCAGCGCCCTCTCTGGGGCCAACGTCCTGACTTTC.

This chain links TRBV27 with TRBJ2-7, with 8 bases aligning to TRBD2. Germline values: CDR1 MNHEY, CDR2 SMNVEV (reference sequence). This CDR3 is built from 16 residues. Trimming took 3 bases from V and 6 from J; bases not matched to a gene: 13. CDR3 region: CASSFSGLAGGAEQYF. CDR3 nucleotide sequence: TGTGCCAGCAGTTTTAGCGGACTGGCGGGAGGTGCCGAGCAGTACTTC.

This clone was recorded a few times. The chain employs TRBV2 and TRBJ2-7; 7 bases agree with TRBD1. V trimming: 5 bases; J trimming: 2 bases; junction bases outside the gene matches: 3. Germline V lookup: CDR1 SNHLY, CDR2 FYNNEI. CDR3 length equals 13 residues. The chain's CDR3 is CASSWDRAYEQYF. For the CDR3, the DNA is TGTGCCAGCAGTTGGGACAGAGCCTACGAGCAGTACTTC.

The chain carries TRBV2 and TRBJ1-6; D gene unclear. In germline, CDR1 is SNHLY, CDR2 FYNNEI. V was trimmed by 3 bases and J by 10 bases, leaving 7 bases between them. The CDR3 runs 12 residues. The CDR3 sequence is CASSEDVSPLHF. The CDR3 bases are TGTGCCAGCAGTGAGGACGTCTCACCCCTCCACTTT.

The genes are TRBV4-1 and TRBJ2-2; D might be TRBD1 (6 bases). V was cut by 1 base and J by 5 bases, with 14 bases left in between. Germline lookup yields CDR1 MGHRA and CDR2 YSYEKL. The CDR3 extends over 16 amino acids. CDR3 nucleotides: TGCGCCAGCAGCCAAGGTGGCTTAGGGACAACCGGGGAGCTGTTTTTT. Its translation: CASSQGGLGTTGELFF.

The V gene is TRBV18, the J gene TRBJ1-1, with D maybe TRBD1 (6 bases). This CDR3 is built from 12 residues. Germline values: CDR1 KGHSH, CDR2 LQKENI. V shed 6 bases and J shed 7 bases, with 12 bases lying between them. CDR3 region: CASSRQEREAFF. In nucleotides, the CDR3 is TGTGCCAGCTCGCGACAGGAACGTGAAGCTTTCTTT.

This clone was detected only once. The chain carries TRBV19 and TRBJ2-2, with D perhaps matching TRBD1 (5 bases). The CDR3 has 16 amino acids. Trimming removed 10 bases from V and 0 bases from J, with 18 bases in between. The germline V gene encodes CDR1 LNHDA and CDR2 SQIVND (reference sequence). The CDR3 here is CATSTWGAPNTGELFF. CDR3 sequence (DNA): TGTGCCACGTCTACGTGGGGCGCGCCGAACACCGGGGAGCTGTTTTTT.

The rearrangement joins TRBV7-3 to TRBJ1-2, with D perhaps matching TRBD1 (5 bases). The CDR3 extends over 13 amino acids. Trimming left V 1 base short and J 5 bases short, with 8 bases between. Germline V lookup: CDR1 SGHTA, CDR2 FQGTGA. The CDR3 DNA reads as TGTGCCAGCAGCTTAAACCCAGGGTATGGCTACACCTTC. It is translated as CASSLNPGYGYTF. The variable domain in full, completed from reference TRBV7-3 and TRBJ1-2, reads GAGVSQTPSNKVTEKGKYVELRCDPISGHTALYWYRQSLGQGPEFLIYFQGTGAADDSGLPNDRFFAVRPEGSVSTLKIQRTERGDSAVYLCASSLNPGYGYTFGSGTRLTVV.

The rearrangement joins TRBV6-6 to TRBJ2-1, with TRBD1 matching 10 bases. Germline values: CDR1 MNHNY, CDR2 SVGAGI (reference sequence). The CDR3 is made up of 15 amino acids. Trimming took 6 bases from V and 9 from J; bases not matched to a gene: 11. The CDR3 here is CASRRPGQGFGEQFF. CDR3 DNA sequence: TGTGCCAGCAGACGCCCGGGACAGGGGTTCGGTGAGCAGTTCTTC.

The V call is TRBV9, the J call TRBJ2-3; D is undetermined. V lost 0 bases to trimming and J lost 6 bases, with 8 bases between them. The CDR3 sequence is 13 residues long. Germline loops: CDR1 SGDLS, CDR2 YYNGEE. In DNA form, the CDR3 reads TGTGCCAGCAGCGTAGGTCCCAGGGATACGCAGTATTTT. It codes for CASSVGPRDTQYF.

The chain has TRBV28 and TRBJ1-2; maybe TRBD1 (6 bases). The CDR3 totals 16 residues. CDR1 is MDHEN and CDR2 is SYDVKM in the germline V gene. The ends were cut back, 2 bases at V and 4 bases at J, with 17 bases in the middle. For the CDR3, the DNA is TGTGCCAGCAGTTTAGCAGGGCCCAGGGGAATCTATGGCTACACCTTC. This gives the protein CASSLAGPRGIYGYTF.

V usage is TRBV30 and J usage is TRBJ2-5; TRBD1 matches at 7 bases. Trimming cost V 2 bases and J 2 bases; bases outside gene matches: 5. This CDR3 is built from 14 residues. Germline loops: CDR1 GTSNPN, CDR2 SVGIG (reference sequence). The CDR3 is CAWSSPGQQETQYF. The CDR3, as DNA: TGTGCCTGGAGTTCCCCGGGACAGCAAGAGACCCAGTACTTC.

CDR3 loop: CASSRDPDEKLFF. For the CDR3, the DNA is TGTGCCAGCTCTCGGGACCCAGATGAAAAACTGTTTTTT. The chain links TRBV18 to TRBJ1-4, with D perhaps matching TRBD1 (5 bases). The germline CDR1 and CDR2 sequences are KGHSH and LQKENI. The CDR3 has 13 amino acids. The ends were cut back, 6 bases at V and 6 bases at J, with 11 bases in the middle.

The chain employs TRBV7-3 and TRBJ2-3; 7 positions match TRBD2. Germline values: CDR1 SGHTA, CDR2 FQGTGA. The CDR3 totals 17 residues. V lost 6 bases to trimming and J lost 1 base; unmatched junction nucleotides: 13. CDR3 residues: CASRPLPGAGGTDTQYF. CDR3 DNA sequence: TGTGCCAGCAGGCCCCTCCCAGGCGCGGGAGGCACAGATACGCAGTATTTT.

The V gene is TRBV15, the J gene TRBJ2-1; a weak D match, TRBD2 (5 bases). Germline V gene sequence: CDR1 LNHNV, CDR2 YYDKDF (reference sequence). The V and J ends lost 0 bases and 7 bases respectively, with 10 bases between them. This CDR3 is 14 amino acids long. CDR3 in amino acids: CATSRDGRGNEQFF. The CDR3 DNA follows: TGTGCCACCAGCAGAGATGGTCGAGGGAATGAGCAGTTCTTC.